This is a list of T cell receptor beta chains from one sample in a study of shared clonotypes between healthy human individuals. Sequencing was performed with immunoSEQ multiplex PCR; in TCRdb, only in-frame clones are kept and a portion is missing. The table records fewer than 2.5 million clones, approximately 94% of them present only once. Sequencing was performed on naive CD4+ T cells from PBMCs. The source of these receptors is a man between 18 and 29 years old in good health. Some clones in this sample may be carry-over from other donors' samples. Each CDR3 is given with its conserved first and last residue. A D gene is named only where the DNA matches it firmly. Rows give clone size only sometimes, using once, few, many, or a class for an expanded clone.

TRBJ2-5,.,TRBV5-1,17,.,CASSFTGGGSGQETQYF,TGCGCCAGCAGCTTTACGGGTGGGGGTTCGGGGCAAGAGACCCAGTACTTC
TRBJ1-4,.,TRBV2,16,.,CASTQGLPGTNEKLFF,TGTGCCAGCACCCAGGGACTCCCCGGGACTAATGAAAAACTGTTTTTT
TRBJ1-1,.,TRBV28,12,.,CATSGWGTEAFF,TGTGCCACATCGGGGTGGGGTACTGAAGCTTTCTTT
TRBJ1-4,TRBD1,TRBV27,17,.,CASSSMGGGGLNEKLFF,TGTGCCAGCAGTAGTATGGGGGGAGGGGGCCTTAATGAAAAACTGTTTTTT
TRBJ2-2,.,TRBV28,16,.,CASSFPGVANTGELFF,TGTGCCAGCAGTTTCCCGGGGGTAGCGAACACCGGGGAGCTGTTTTTT
TRBJ2-7,TRBD2,TRBV7-6,17,.,CASSSFPARREGYEQYF,TGTGCCAGCAGCTCATTTCCTGCTAGGCGGGAGGGCTACGAGCAGTACTTC
TRBJ1-5,.,TRBV5-5,16,.,CASRRGDIATNQPQHF,TGTGCCAGCAGGCGGGGAGACATCGCGACAAATCAGCCCCAGCATTTT
TRBJ1-1,.,TRBV7-3,13,once,CASSFTGRTEAFF,TGTGCCAGCAGCTTCACAGGGAGGACTGAAGCTTTCTTT
TRBJ1-2,TRBD1,TRBV28,13,.,CASRGTGAYGYTF,TGTGCCAGCAGGGGGACAGGAGCCTATGGCTACACCTTC
TRBJ1-1,.,TRBV5-4,14,.,CASSFWGTDTEAFF,TGTGCCAGCAGCTTCTGGGGAACGGACACTGAAGCTTTCTTT
TRBJ2-1,.,TRBV7-2,16,.,CASSLVMAGSRGEQFF,TGTGCCAGCAGCTTAGTAATGGCCGGGAGCCGAGGTGAGCAGTTCTTC
TRBJ2-5,.,TRBV5-1,14,.,CASSPLLAAETQYF,TGCGCCAGCAGCCCCTTACTCGCTGCGGAGACCCAGTACTTC
TRBJ1-2,.,TRBV11-1,13,.,CASSLSGTNGYTF,TGTGCCAGCAGCTTATCGGGAACGAATGGCTACACCTTC
TRBJ2-1,.,TRBV7-9,14,.,CASSLGGTANEQFF,TGTGCCAGCAGCTTAGGGGGGACTGCTAATGAGCAGTTCTTC